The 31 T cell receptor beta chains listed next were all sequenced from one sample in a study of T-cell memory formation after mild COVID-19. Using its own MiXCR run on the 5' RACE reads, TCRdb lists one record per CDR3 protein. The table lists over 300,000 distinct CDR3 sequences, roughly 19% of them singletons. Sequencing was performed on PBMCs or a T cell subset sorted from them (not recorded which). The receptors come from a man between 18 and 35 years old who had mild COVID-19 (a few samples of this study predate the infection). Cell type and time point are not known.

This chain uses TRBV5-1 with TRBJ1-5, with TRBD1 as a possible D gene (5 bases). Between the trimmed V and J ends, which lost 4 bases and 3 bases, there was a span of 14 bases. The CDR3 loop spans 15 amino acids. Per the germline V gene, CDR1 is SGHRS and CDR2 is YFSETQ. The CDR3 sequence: CASSPWGLNNQPQHF. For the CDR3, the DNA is TGCGCCAGCAGCCCATGGGGACTTAACAATCAGCCCCAGCATTTT.

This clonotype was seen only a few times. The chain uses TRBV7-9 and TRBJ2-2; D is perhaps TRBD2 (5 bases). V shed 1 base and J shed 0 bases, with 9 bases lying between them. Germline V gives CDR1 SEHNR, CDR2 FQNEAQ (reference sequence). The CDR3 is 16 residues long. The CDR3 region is CASSLVGAANTGELFF. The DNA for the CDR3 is TGTGCCAGCAGCTTAGTGGGAGCTGCGAACACCGGGGAGCTGTTTTTT. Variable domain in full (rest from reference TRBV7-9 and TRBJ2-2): DTGVSQNPRHKITKRGQNVTFRCDPISEHNRLYWYRQTLGQGPEFLTYFQNEAQLEKSRLLSDRFSAERPKGSFSTLEIQRTEQGDSAMYLCASSLVGAANTGELFFGEGSRLTVL.

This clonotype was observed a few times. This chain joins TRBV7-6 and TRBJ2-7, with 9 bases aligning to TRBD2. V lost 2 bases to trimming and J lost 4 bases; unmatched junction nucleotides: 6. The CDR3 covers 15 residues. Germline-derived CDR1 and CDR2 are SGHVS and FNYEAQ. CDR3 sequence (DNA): TGTGCCAGCAGCTTACGGCGGGGGGGCCTTTACGAGCAGTACGTC. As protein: CASSLRRGGLYEQYV.

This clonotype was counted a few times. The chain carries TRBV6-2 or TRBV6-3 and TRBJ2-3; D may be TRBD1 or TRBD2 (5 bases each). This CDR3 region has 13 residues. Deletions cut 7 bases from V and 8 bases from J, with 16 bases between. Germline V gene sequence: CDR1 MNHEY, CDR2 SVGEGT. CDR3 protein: CASIPGTLGTQYF. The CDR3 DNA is TGTGCCAGCATCCCCGGGACCCTGGGTACGCAGTATTTT.

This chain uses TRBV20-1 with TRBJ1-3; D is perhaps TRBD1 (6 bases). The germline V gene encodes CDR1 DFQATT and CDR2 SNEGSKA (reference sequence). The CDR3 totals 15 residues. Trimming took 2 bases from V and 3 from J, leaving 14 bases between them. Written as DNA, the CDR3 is TGCAGTGCTAGATCTACAGGGAACGTTGGAAACACCATATATTTT. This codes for CSARSTGNVGNTIYF.

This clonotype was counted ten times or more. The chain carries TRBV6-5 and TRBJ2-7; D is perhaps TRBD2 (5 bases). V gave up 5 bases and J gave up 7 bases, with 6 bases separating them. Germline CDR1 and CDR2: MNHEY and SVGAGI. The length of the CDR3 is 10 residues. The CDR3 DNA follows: TGTGCCAGCAGTCCGGGGGAGCAGTACGTC. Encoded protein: CASSPGEQYV.

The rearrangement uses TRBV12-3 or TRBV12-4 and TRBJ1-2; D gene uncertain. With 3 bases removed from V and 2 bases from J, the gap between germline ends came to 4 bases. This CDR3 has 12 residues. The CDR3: CASSFGNYGYTF. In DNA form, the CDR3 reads TGTGCCAGCAGTTTTGGGAACTATGGCTACACCTTC.

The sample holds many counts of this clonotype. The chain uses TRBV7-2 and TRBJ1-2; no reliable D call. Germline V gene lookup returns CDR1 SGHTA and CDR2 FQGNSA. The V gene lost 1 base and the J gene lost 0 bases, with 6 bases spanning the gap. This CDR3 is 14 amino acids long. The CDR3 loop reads CASSLGPANYGYTF. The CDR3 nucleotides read TGTGCCAGCAGCTTAGGGCCAGCTAACTATGGCTACACCTTC.

CDR3 nucleotides: TGTGCCACGGAACGGCGGACCGGGGAGCTGTTTTTT. It specifies CATERRTGELFF. The chain uses TRBV12-3 or TRBV12-4 and TRBJ2-2; D gene unclear. V lost 10 bases, J lost 5 bases, and 11 bases lay in between. The CDR3 is made up of 12 amino acids.

CDR3 sequence reads: CASSARRYSYEQYF. Here the CDR3 DNA reads TGTGCCAGCAGCGCGAGACGATACTCCTACGAGCAGTACTTC. V and J are TRBV14 and TRBJ2-7; D is unclear. V gave up 5 bases and J gave up 0 bases, with 11 bases separating them. Germline assignment: CDR1 SGHDN and CDR2 FVKESK. There are 14 residues in the CDR3.

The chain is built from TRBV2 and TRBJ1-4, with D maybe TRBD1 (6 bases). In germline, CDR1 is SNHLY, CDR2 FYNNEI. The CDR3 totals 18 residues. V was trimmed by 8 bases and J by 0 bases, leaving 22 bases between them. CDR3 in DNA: TGTGCCAGCTTGGGGGGCAGCGCGTCGATTGCAACTAATGAAAAACTGTTTTTT. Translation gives CASLGGSASIATNEKLFF.

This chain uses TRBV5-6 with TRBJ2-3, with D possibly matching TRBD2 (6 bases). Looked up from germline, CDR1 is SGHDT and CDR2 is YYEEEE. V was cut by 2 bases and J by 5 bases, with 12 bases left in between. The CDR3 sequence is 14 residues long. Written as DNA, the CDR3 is TGTGCCAGCAGCTTCCGGGGGTCTAAAGATACGCAGTATTTT. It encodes CASSFRGSKDTQYF.

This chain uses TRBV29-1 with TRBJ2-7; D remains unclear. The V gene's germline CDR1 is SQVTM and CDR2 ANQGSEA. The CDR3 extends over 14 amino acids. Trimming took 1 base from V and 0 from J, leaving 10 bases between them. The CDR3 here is CSVEVGQSSYEQYF. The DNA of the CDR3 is TGCAGCGTTGAAGTAGGTCAGTCCTCCTACGAGCAGTACTTC.

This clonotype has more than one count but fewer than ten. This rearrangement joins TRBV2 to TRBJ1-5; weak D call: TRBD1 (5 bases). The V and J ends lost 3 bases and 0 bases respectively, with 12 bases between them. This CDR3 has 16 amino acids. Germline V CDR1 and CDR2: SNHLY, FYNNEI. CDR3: CASSEIDQGSNQPQHF. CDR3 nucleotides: TGTGCCAGCAGTGAGATCGACCAGGGTAGCAATCAGCCCCAGCATTTT.

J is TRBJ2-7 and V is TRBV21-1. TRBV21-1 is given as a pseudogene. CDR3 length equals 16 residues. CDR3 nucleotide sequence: TGTGCCAGCAGCAAACTTTCGCAGGGGACTCTCTACGAGCAGTACTTC. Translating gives CASSKLSQGTLYEQYF.

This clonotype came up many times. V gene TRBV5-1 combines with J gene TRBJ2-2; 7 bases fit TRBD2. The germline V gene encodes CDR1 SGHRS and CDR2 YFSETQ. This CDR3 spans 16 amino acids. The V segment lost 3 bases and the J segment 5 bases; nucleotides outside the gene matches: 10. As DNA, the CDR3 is TGCGCCAGCAGCTCCGGACTAGATGGAGGGACCGGGGAGCTGTTTTTT. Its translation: CASSSGLDGGTGELFF.

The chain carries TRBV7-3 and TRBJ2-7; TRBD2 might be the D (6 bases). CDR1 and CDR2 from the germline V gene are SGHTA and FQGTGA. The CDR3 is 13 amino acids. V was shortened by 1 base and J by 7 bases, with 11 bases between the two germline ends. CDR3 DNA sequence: TGTGCCAGCAGCTTAAGCTCAGGGAGGGAGCAGTACTTC. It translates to CASSLSSGREQYF.

The CDR3, as DNA: TGTGCCAGCAGTGAGCCCTGGGAGAGCGGGGGGCACACAGATACGCAGTATTTT. As protein: CASSEPWESGGHTDTQYF. The V call is TRBV6-1, the J call TRBJ2-3; 9 bases fit TRBD2. The CDR3 is 18 residues long. The germline gives CDR1 MNHNS, CDR2 SASEGT. With V trimmed by 3 bases and J by 2 bases, 12 bases remained unmatched.

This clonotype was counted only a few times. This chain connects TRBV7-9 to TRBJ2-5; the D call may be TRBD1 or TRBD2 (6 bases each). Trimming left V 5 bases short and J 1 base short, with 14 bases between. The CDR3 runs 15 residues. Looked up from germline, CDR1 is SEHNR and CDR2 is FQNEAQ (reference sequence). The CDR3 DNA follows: TGTGCCAGCAGCCCCCCGGGGGCAGTCCAAGAGACCCAGTACTTC. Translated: CASSPPGAVQETQYF.

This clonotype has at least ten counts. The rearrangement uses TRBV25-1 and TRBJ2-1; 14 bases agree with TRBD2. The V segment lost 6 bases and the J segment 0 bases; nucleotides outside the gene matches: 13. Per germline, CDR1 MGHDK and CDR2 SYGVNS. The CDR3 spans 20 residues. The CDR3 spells CASSGPGLAGVQSSYNEQFF. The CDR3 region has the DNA TGTGCCAGCAGCGGACCGGGACTAGCGGGGGTACAGAGCTCCTACAATGAGCAGTTCTTC.

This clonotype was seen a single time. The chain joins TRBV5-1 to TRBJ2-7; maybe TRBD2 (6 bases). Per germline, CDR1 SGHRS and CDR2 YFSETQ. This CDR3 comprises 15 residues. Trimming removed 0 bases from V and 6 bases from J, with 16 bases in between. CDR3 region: CASSLAGRLLGEQYF. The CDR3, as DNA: TGCGCCAGCAGCTTGGCAGGGAGGTTGTTGGGCGAGCAGTACTTC.

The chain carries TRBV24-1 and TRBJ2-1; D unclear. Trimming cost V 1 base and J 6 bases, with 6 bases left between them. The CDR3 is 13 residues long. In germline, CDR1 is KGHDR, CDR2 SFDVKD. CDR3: CATSDFFLNEQFF. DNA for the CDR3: TGTGCCACCAGTGATTTCTTCCTCAATGAGCAGTTCTTC.

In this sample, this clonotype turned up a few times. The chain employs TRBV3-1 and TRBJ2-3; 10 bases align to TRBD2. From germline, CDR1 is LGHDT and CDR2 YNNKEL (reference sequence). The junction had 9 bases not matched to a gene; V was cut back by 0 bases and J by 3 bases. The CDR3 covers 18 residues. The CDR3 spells CASSQEAGGPGRTDTQYF. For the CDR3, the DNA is TGTGCCAGCAGCCAAGAAGCGGGGGGGCCGGGGAGGACAGATACGCAGTATTTT.

This chain's CDR3 is CASDGGGSYNEQFF. For the CDR3, the DNA is TGTGCCAGCGACGGCGGGGGCTCCTACAATGAGCAGTTCTTC. The chain uses TRBV28 and TRBJ2-1, with 7 bases that match TRBD2. This CDR3 is built from 14 residues. Trimming took 8 bases from V and 0 from J; bases not matched to a gene: 4. CDR1 MDHEN and CDR2 SYDVKM come from the germline V gene.

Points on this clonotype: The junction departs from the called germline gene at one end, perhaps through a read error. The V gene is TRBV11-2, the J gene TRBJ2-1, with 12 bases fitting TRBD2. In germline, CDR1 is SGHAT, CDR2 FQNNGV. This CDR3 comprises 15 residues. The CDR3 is CASRRLAGGQSEQFF. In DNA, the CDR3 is TGTGCAAGCAGGCGTCTAGCGGGGGGGCAGAGTGAGCAGTTCTTC.

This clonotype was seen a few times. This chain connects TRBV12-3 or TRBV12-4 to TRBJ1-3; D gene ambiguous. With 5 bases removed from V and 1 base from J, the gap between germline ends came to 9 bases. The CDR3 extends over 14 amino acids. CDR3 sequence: CASSKSWSGNTIYF. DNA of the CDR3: TGTGCCAGCAGTAAAAGTTGGTCTGGAAACACCATATATTTT.

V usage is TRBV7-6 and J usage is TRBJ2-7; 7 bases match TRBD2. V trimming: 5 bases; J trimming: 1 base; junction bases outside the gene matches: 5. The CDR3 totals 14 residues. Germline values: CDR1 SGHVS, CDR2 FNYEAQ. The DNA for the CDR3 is TGTGCCAGCAGCGCCGGGGGGAGATCCTACGAGCAGTACTTC. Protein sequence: CASSAGGRSYEQYF.

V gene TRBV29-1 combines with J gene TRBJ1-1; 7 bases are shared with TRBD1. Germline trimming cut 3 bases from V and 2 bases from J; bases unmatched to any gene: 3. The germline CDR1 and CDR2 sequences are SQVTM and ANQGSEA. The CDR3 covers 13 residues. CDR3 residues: CSVDNRGNTEAFF. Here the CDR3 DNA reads TGCAGCGTTGACAACAGGGGAAACACTGAAGCTTTCTTT. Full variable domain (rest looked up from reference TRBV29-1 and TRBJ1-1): SAVISQKPSRDICQRGTSLTIQCQVDSQVTMMFWYRQQPGQSLTLIATANQGSEATYESGFVIDKFPISRPNLTFSTLTVSNMSPEDSSIYLCSVDNRGNTEAFFGQGTRLTVV.

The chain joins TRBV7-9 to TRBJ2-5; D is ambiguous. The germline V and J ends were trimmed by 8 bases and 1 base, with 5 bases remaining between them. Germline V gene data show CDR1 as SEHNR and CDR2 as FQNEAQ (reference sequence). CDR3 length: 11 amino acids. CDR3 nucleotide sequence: TGTGCCAGCGCCCTCCAAGAGACCCAGTACTTC. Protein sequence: CASALQETQYF.

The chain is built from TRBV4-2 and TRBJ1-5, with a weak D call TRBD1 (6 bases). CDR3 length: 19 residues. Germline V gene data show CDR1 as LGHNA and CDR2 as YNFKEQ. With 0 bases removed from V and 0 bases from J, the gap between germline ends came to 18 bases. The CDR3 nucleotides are TGTGCCAGCAGCCAAGATAAAATTCAGGGGTCCTATAGCAATCAGCCCCAGCATTTT. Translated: CASSQDKIQGSYSNQPQHF.

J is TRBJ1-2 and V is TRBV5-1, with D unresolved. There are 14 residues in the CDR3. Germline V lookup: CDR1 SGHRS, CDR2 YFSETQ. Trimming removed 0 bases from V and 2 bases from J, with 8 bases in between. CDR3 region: CASSLDASNYGYTF. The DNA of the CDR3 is TGCGCCAGCAGCTTGGATGCCTCAAACTATGGCTACACCTTC.